The 14 T cell receptor beta chains below all came from one sample that was sequenced in a study of breast tumors, draining lymph nodes, adjacent tissues listed by TCRdb under 2016. The library came from multiplex PCR. TCRdb shows the sequencer as Illumina HiSeq 2000. The raw public reads went through TCRdb reprocessing: fastp at Q25, MiXCR clone calling, in-frame beta chains kept. Rows are unified per CDR3 protein, each entry keeping the most common DNA and genes. The sample table lists approximately 100,000 distinct CDR3 sequences, around 20% of them with a count of one. The ten largest clones add up to more than 0.9% of the sample. The lymph node samples were taken from the axillary draining lymph nodes of breast cancer patients. Input material: axillary lymph node tissue. Every receptor here comes from a female donor with breast cancer. Some clones in this sample may be carry-over from other donors' samples.

The chain uses TRBV6-2 or TRBV6-3 and TRBJ1-5; 8 bases agree with TRBD1. Germline V CDR1 and CDR2: MNHEY, SVGEGT. The CDR3 length is 15 residues. J gave up 0 bases and V 6 bases, and 4 bases lay outside the gene matches. The CDR3: CASSPDRDSNQPQHF. CDR3 DNA: TGTGCCAGCAGCCCGGACAGGGATAGCAATCAGCCCCAGCATTTT.

The chain recombines TRBV5-4 with TRBJ2-6; D might be TRBD1 (5 bases). CDR1 is SGHNT and CDR2 is YYREEE in the germline V gene (reference sequence). V was cut by 5 bases and J by 2 bases, with 14 bases left in between. The CDR3 has 16 residues. In DNA, the CDR3 is TGTGCCAGCAGTTCTCCACAGGTTGCTGGGGCCAACGTCCTGACTTTC. Its translation is CASSSPQVAGANVLTF.

This clonotype was seen repeatedly, ten times or more. This chain uses TRBV7-6 with TRBJ2-2; 14 bases match TRBD2. V shed 1 base, J shed 5 bases, and the junction held 15 bases outside the gene matches. CDR1 and CDR2 (germline): SGHVS, FNYEAQ. The CDR3 runs 21 residues. The CDR3 protein is CASSLVPVGGLAGVGTGELFF. The CDR3 coding sequence is TGTGCCAGCAGCTTAGTTCCGGTTGGGGGACTAGCGGGAGTGGGAACCGGGGAGCTGTTTTTT. The complete variable domain, with remaining parts taken from reference TRBV7-6 and TRBJ2-2, reads GAGVSQSPRYKVTKRGQDVALRCDPISGHVSLYWYRQALGQGPEFLTYFNYEAQQDKSGLPNDRFSAERPEGSISTLTIQRTEQRDSAMYRCASSLVPVGGLAGVGTGELFFGEGSRLTVL.

Regarding this clonotype: Just one base apart from a much larger clone, this may be a read error. DNA of the CDR3: TGTGCCAGCAGTCCCTCTAGCGGGTACGCCTACGAGCAGTACTTC. This translates into CASSPSSGYAYEQYF. The chain joins TRBV27 to TRBJ2-7, with 8 positions matching TRBD2. The CDR3 contains 15 residues. Germline lookup yields CDR1 MNHEY and CDR2 SMNVEV (reference sequence). The J segment lost 2 bases and the V segment lost 5 bases, leaving 8 bases of the junction unmatched.

This clonotype was observed once. The chain couples TRBV4-1 to TRBJ1-1; no clear D. The V and J ends lost 6 bases and 4 bases respectively, with 9 bases between them. The germline V gene has CDR1 MGHRA and CDR2 YSYEKL. The CDR3 spans 12 residues. The CDR3 region is CASSGSATEAFF. CDR3 bases: TGCGCCAGCAGTGGGTCTGCCACTGAAGCTTTCTTT.

Only a few counts were recorded for this clonotype. The J gene is TRBJ1-5, the V gene TRBV19; 7 bases agree with TRBD1. Germline CDR1 and CDR2: LNHDA and SQIVND (reference sequence). This CDR3 has 14 residues. V dropped 6 bases and J dropped 5; count of bases not matched to a gene: 7. DNA of the CDR3: TGTGCCAGTAGAAAGTCAGGGGGAGATCAGCCCCAGCATTTT. Its protein is CASRKSGGDQPQHF.

The rearrangement joins TRBV6-1 to TRBJ1-4; D is unclear. Deletions cut 4 bases from V and 5 bases from J, with 17 bases between. Germline CDR1 reads MNHNS; CDR2 reads SASEGT. The CDR3 runs 16 residues. CDR3 region: CASSAPHLPTNEKLFF. CDR3 in DNA: TGTGCCAGCAGTGCCCCGCATTTACCCACGAATGAAAAACTGTTTTTT.

This clonotype was seen many times. The chain joins TRBV6-1 to TRBJ1-6, with TRBD1 matching over 11 bases. The CDR3 is 15 residues long. CDR1 is MNHNS, CDR2 SASEGT, per germline. V lost 2 bases and J lost 9; bases outside the gene matches: 3. The CDR3 DNA sequence: TGTGCCAGCAGTGAACTGGGACAGGGGGGTTCACCCCTCCACTTT. Its translation is CASSELGQGGSPLHF.

This clonotype was recorded at least ten times. V and J are TRBV6-4 and TRBJ1-6; no definite D call. CDR1 MRHNA and CDR2 SNTAGT come from the germline V gene. The V end was cut by 3 bases, the J end by 7 bases, with 10 bases between. This CDR3 comprises 14 residues. DNA of the CDR3: TGTGCCAGCAGTGAGTACAGCGGAAATTCACCCCTCCACTTT. Translating it yields CASSEYSGNSPLHF.

The sample holds many counts of this clonotype. CDR3 protein: CASSISGRGQPQHF. CDR3 bases: TGTGCCAGTAGTATATCAGGGAGGGGTCAGCCCCAGCATTTT. The rearrangement joins TRBV19 to TRBJ1-5; the D gene is possibly TRBD1 (5 bases). Trimming stripped 2 bases from V and 6 bases from J, with 11 bases between. This CDR3 has 14 amino acids. Germline V gene lookup returns CDR1 LNHDA and CDR2 SQIVND (reference sequence).

The chain couples TRBV5-1 to TRBJ1-1, with a weak D call TRBD1 (5 bases). The CDR3 length is 14 residues. The V and J ends lost 7 bases and 12 bases respectively, with 25 bases between them. The V gene's germline CDR1 is SGHRS and CDR2 YFSETQ. The CDR3 region has the DNA TGCGCCAGCGGGAGGGACTCTGGGGCTACCCTTACTTTCTTT. Amino acid sequence: CASGRDSGATLTFF.

This clonotype was counted at least ten times. The chain links TRBV4-2 to TRBJ1-5, with D uncertain. The CDR3 spans 13 residues. V lost 0 bases and J 6 bases, leaving 6 bases between the germline ends. CDR1 and CDR2 (germline): LGHNA, YNFKEQ. The CDR3 reads CASSQDRVQPQHF. CDR3 coding DNA: TGTGCCAGCAGCCAAGATCGGGTTCAGCCCCAGCATTTT.

This clonotype was counted ten times or more. The chain joins TRBV20-1 to TRBJ2-3; 14 bases map to TRBD2. There are 16 residues in the CDR3. CDR1 and CDR2 from the germline V gene are DFQATT and SNEGSKA (reference sequence). With V trimmed by 6 bases and J by 1 base, 6 bases remained unmatched. This CDR3 reads CSATSGLAGGTDTQYF. The CDR3 nucleotides read TGCAGTGCAACCTCGGGACTAGCGGGAGGCACAGATACGCAGTATTTT.

This clonotype has just a few counts. This chain uses TRBV27 with TRBJ1-4, with unresolved D. V lost 6 bases, J lost 8 bases, and 19 bases lay in between. Germline values: CDR1 MNHEY, CDR2 SMNVEV (reference sequence). The CDR3 has 15 amino acids. CDR3: CASSYSGNDGEKLFF. For the CDR3, the DNA is TGTGCCAGCAGCTACTCCGGGAACGACGGGGAAAAACTGTTTTTT.